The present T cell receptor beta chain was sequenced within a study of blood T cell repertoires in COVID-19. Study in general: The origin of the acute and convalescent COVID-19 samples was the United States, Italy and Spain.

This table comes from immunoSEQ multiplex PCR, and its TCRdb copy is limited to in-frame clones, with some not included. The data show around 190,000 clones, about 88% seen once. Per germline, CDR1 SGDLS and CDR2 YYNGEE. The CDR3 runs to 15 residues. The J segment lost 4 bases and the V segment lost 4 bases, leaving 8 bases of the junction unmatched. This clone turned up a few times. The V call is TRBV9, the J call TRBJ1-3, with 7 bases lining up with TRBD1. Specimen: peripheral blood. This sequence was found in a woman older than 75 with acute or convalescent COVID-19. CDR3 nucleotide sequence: TGTGCCAGCAGCCCCCGGACAGGTTCGGGAAACACCATATATTTT. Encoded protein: CASSPRTGSGNTIYF.